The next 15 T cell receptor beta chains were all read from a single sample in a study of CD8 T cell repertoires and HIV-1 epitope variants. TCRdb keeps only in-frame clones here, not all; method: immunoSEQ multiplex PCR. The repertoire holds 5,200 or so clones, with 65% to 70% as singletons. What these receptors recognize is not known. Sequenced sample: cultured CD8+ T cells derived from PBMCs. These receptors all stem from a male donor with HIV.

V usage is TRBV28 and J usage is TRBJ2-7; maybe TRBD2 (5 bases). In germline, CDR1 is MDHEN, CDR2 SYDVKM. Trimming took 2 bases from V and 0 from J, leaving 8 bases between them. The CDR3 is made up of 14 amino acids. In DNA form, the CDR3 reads TGTGCCAGCAGTTTAATAGCGAGCTCCTACGAGCAGTACTTC. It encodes CASSLIASSYEQYF. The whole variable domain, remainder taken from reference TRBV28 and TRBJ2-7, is DVKVTQSSRYLVKRTGEKVFLECVQDMDHENMFWYRQDPGLGLRLIYFSYDVKMKEKGDIPEGYSVSREKKERFSLILESASTNQTSMYLCASSLIASSYEQYFGPGTRLTVT.

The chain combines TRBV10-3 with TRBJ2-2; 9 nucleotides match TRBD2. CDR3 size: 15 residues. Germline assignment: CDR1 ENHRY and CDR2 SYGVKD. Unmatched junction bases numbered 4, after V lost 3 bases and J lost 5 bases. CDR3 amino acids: CAISDLAGLTGELFF. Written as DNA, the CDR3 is TGTGCCATCAGTGATCTAGCGGGACTTACCGGGGAGCTGTTTTTT.

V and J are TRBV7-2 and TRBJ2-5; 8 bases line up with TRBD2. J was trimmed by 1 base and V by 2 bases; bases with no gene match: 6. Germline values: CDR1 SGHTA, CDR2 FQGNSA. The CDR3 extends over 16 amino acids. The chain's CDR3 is CASSLSPGTSQETQYF. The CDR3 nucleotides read TGTGCCAGCAGCTTATCTCCCGGGACTAGCCAAGAGACCCAGTACTTC.

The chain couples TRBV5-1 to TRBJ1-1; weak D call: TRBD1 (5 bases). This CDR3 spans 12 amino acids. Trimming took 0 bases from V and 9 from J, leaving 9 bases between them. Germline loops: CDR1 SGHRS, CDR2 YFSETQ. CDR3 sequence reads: CASSLEGLQAFF. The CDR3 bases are TGCGCCAGCAGCTTGGAGGGACTGCAAGCTTTCTTT.

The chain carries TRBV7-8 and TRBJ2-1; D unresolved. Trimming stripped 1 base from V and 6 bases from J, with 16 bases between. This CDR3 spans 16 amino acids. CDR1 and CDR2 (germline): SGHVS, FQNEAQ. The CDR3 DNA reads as TGTGCCAGCAGCTTAGAGGCGGTAGAATATAGCAATGAGCAGTTCTTC. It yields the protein CASSLEAVEYSNEQFF. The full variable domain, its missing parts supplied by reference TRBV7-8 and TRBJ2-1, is GAGVSQSPRYKVAKRGQDVALRCDPISGHVSLFWYQQALGQGPEFLTYFQNEAQLDKSGLPSDRFFAERPEGSVSTLKIQRTQQEDSAVYLCASSLEAVEYSNEQFFGPGTRLTVL.

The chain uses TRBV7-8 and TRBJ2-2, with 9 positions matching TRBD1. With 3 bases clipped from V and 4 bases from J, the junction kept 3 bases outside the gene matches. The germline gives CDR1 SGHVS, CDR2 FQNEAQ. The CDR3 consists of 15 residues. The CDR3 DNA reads TGTGCCAGCAGCTTGGGGACAGGGCTCACCGGGGAGCTGTTTTTT. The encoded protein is CASSLGTGLTGELFF.

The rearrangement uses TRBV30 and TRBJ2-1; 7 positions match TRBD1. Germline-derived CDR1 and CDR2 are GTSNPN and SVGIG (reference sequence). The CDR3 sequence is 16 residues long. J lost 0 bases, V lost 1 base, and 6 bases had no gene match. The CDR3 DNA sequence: TGTGCCTGGAGTGAATGGACAGGATTCTCCTACAATGAGCAGTTCTTC. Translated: CAWSEWTGFSYNEQFF.

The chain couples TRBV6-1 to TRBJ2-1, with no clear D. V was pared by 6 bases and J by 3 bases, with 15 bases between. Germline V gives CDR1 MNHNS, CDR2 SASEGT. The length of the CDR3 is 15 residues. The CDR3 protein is CASSESPPVYNEQFF. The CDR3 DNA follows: TGTGCCAGCAGCGAATCCCCCCCAGTCTACAATGAGCAGTTCTTC.

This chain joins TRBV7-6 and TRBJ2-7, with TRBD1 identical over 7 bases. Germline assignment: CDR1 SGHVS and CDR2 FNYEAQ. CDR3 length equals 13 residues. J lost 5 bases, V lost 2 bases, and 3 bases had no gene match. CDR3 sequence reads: CASSLRGGDEQYF. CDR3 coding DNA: TGTGCCAGCAGCTTACGAGGGGGCGACGAGCAGTACTTC.

CDR3 DNA: TGTGCCAGCAGTGCCCATCTGGGGACAGGGGATTCACCCCTCCACTTT. Translating it yields CASSAHLGTGDSPLHF. The chain combines TRBV27 with TRBJ1-6, with 10 positions matching TRBD1. This CDR3 has 16 residues. Germline CDR1 MNHEY, CDR2 SMNVEV (reference sequence). Trimming at V came to 5 bases and at J to 8 bases, leaving 9 bases not matched to a gene.

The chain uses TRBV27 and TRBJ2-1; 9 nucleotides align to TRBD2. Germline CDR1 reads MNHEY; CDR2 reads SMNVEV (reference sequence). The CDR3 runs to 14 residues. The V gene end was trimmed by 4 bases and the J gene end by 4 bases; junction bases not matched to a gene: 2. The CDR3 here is CASSYSGSYNEQFF. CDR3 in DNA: TGTGCCAGCAGTTATAGCGGGAGTTACAATGAGCAGTTCTTC.

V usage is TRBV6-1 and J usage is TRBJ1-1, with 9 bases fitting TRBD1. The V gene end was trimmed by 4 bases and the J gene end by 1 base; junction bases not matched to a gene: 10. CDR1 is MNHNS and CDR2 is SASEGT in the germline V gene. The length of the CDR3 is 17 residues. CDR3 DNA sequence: TGTGCCAGCAGTGGGCCGGGACAGGGATACTCGAACACTGAAGCTTTCTTT. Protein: CASSGPGQGYSNTEAFF.

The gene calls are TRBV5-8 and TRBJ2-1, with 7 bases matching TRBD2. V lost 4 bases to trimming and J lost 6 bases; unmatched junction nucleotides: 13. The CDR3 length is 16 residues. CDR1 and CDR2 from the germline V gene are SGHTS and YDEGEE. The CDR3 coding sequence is TGTGCCAGCAGCGAGAGCCCTGGACTAGGGCTCAATGAGCAGTTCTTC. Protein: CASSESPGLGLNEQFF.

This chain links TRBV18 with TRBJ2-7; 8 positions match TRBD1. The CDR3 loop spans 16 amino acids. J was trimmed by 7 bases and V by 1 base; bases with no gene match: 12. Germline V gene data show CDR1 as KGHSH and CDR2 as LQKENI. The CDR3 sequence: CASSPRSGTGSGEQYF. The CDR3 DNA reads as TGTGCCAGCTCACCACGCTCCGGGACAGGTTCGGGTGAGCAGTACTTC.

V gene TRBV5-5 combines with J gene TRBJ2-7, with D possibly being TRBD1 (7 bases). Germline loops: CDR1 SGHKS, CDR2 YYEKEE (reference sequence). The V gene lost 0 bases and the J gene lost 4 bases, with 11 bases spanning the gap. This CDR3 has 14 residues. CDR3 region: CASSLEGAGYEQYF. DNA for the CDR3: TGTGCCAGCAGCTTGGAGGGGGCGGGGTACGAGCAGTACTTC.